Detailed here is one T cell receptor (beta chain). Its antigen target is currently unknown. It has no much larger one-base neighbor in the sample; base qualities were not kept. The CDR3, cysteine through phenylalanine, is 15 amino acids long. The kept DNA is CDR3 alone, 45 bases in frame from the first base. Trimming leaves V shorter by 4 bases and J shorter by 4 bases, with the junction holding 7 bases beyond the gene matches. Taken from the germline V gene, the CDR1 and CDR2 loops are SGHRS and YFSETQ. The data are from a study of T cell changes during pregnancy in multiple sclerosis (dated by TCRdb to between 2019 and 2020). With regard to the full study: In women with multiple sclerosis, the researchers looked at how the T cell repertoire shifted as pregnancy progressed.

Receptor libraries were prepared by the immunoSEQ multiplex PCR assay. Held by TCRdb, this immuneACCESS table contains in-frame sequences only and omits some clones. Under half of the omission traces to an unresolved V gene where checked; the cause of the rest is unknown. The sample includes 50,000 or so clones, with around 94% observed a single time. In total, the top ten clones hold approximately 0.35% of the sample. The rearrangement combines TRBV5-1 with TRBJ2-3; TRBD2 agrees with 9 junctional bases. The TCR originated in a female donor with multiple sclerosis, enrolled in a pregnancy study. The sample here was CD4+ T cells from peripheral blood mononuclear cells, taken before pregnancy. The CDR3 loop reads CASSRGPSGADTQYF. The nucleotide sequence reads TGCGCCAGCAGCCGAGGTCCTAGCGGGGCAGATACGCAGTATTTT. With the portions outside the CDR3 filled from the reference TRBV5-1 and TRBJ2-3 genes, the complete variable region becomes KAGVTQTPRYLIKTRGQQVTLSCSPISGHRSVSWYQQTPGQGLQFLFEYFSETQRNKGNFPGRFSGRQFSNSRSEMNVSTLELGDSALYLCASSRGPSGADTQYFGPGTRLTVL.